The text below deals with one T cell receptor (beta chain). Its antigen is unknown. The source of the sample is a study of cytomegalovirus exposure and HLA in healthy donors. Across the study: From 150 million to 200 million T cells, an earlier analysis saw approximately 110 million unique TCR beta sequences.

V dropped 2 bases and J dropped 7 bases, with 12 bases sitting between them. The CDR3 is 14 amino acids. The germline CDR1 and CDR2 sequences are SEHNR and FQNEAQ (reference sequence). 60 Vbeta and 13 Jbeta primers were used in PCR. Sequencing used immunoSEQ multiplex PCR; TCRdb keeps in-frame clones, though not all of them. The data show roughly 53,000 clones, and the top ten clones hold around 12%. Study-wide findings and caveats: High specificity and sensitivity for cytomegalovirus status were reported for the classifier. According to an earlier analysis, most TCR beta V segments yielded productive rearrangements about 90% or about 30% of the time.

The clonotype was recovered from a man between 18 and 29 years old in good health and CMV-seropositive. The J gene is TRBJ2-1, the V gene TRBV7-9; D remains unclear. What was sequenced was PBMCs. CDR3 nucleotides: TGTGCCAGCAGCTTACTACCCCCCAGGAATGAGCAGTTCTTC. Its protein product is CASSLLPPRNEQFF. The entire variable domain, with the rest obtained from reference TRBV7-9 and TRBJ2-1, is as follows: DTGVSQNPRHKITKRGQNVTFRCDPISEHNRLYWYRQTLGQGPEFLTYFQNEAQLEKSRLLSDRFSAERPKGSFSTLEIQRTEQGDSAMYLCASSLLPPRNEQFFGPGTRLTVL.